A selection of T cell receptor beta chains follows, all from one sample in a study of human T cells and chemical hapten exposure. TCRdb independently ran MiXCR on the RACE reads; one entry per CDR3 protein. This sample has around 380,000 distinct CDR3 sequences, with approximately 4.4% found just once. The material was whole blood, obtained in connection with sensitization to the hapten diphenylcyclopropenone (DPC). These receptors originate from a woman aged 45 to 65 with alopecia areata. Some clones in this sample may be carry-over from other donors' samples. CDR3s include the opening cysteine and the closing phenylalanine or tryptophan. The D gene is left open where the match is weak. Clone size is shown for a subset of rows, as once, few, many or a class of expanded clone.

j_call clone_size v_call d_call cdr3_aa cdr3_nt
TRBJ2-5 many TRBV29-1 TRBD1 CSVEGGQGGGETQYF TGCAGCGTTGAGGGAGGACAGGGAGGAGGAGAGACCCAGTACTTC
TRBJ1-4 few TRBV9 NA CASSLSQGRNEKLFF TGTGCCAGCAGCCTCTCACAGGGAAGGAATGAAAAACTGTTTTTT
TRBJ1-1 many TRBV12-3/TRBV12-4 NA CASSLTSIEAFF TGTGCCAGCAGTTTGACATCCATCGAAGCTTTCTTT
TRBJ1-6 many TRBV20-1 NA CSARRPAAALHF TGCAGTGCTAGAAGACCGGCAGCCGCCCTCCACTTT
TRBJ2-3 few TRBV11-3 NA CASSPGGLSTDTQYF TGTGCCAGCAGCCCAGGGGGGCTAAGCACAGATACGCAGTATTTT
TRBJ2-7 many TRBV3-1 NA CASSRIGGKDEQYF TGTGCCAGCAGCCGCATCGGGGGAAAGGACGAGCAGTACTTC
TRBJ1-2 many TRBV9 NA CASSVATGTDYGSTF NA
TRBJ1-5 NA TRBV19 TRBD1 CASSSGTGSTQPQHF TGTGCCAGTAGTTCCGGGACAGGGAGCACCCAGCCCCAGCATTTT
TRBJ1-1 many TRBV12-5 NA CASGDLWGRNTEAFF TGTGCTAGTGGTGACCTGTGGGGCAGAAACACTGAAGCTTTCTTT
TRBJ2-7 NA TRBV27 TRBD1 CASSPGTGKAYEQYF TGTGCCAGCAGTCCCGGGACAGGGAAAGCCTACGAGCAGTACTTC
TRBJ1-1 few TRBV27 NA CASSSSTYEAFF TGTGCCAGCAGTTCGTCCACGTATGAAGCTTTCTTT
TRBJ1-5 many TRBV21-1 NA CASSKAVNQPQHF TGTGCCAGCAGCAAAGCGGTCAATCAGCCCCAGCATTTT
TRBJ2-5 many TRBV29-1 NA CSGGDQETQYF TGCAGCGGGGGGGACCAAGAGACCCAGTACTTC
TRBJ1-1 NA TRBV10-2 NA CASSENGAAAFF TGCGCCAGCAGTGAGAACGGGGCGGCAGCTTTCTTT
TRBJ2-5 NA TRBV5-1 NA CASTPRASQETQYF TGCGCCAGCACCCCTAGGGCCAGCCAAGAGACCCAGTACTTC
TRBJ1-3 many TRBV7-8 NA CASSPSLSGNTIYF TGTGCCAGCAGCCCTAGCCTCTCTGGAAACACCATATATTTT
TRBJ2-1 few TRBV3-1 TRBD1 CASNLRGQDYNEQFF TGTGCCAGCAACTTAAGGGGACAGGACTACAATGAGCAGTTCTTC
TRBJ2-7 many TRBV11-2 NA CASSPPQEAYEQYF TGTGCCAGCAGCCCACCCCAGGAAGCCTACGAGCAGTACTTC
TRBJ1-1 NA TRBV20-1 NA CSAREPGDTEAFF TGCAGTGCTAGAGAACCAGGGGACACTGAAGCTTTCTTT
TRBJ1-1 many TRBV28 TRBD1 CASSYRQGRETEAFF TGTGCCAGCAGTTATAGACAGGGTCGAGAGACTGAAGCTTTCTTT
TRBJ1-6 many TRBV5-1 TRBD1 CASSLAGTVDSPLHF TGCGCCAGCAGCTTGGCCGGGACAGTCGATTCACCCCTCCACTTT
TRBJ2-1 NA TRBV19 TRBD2 CASSIHSGGQPSSYNEQFF TGTGCCAGTAGTATACATAGCGGGGGCCAACCTAGCTCCTACAATGAGCAGTTCTTC